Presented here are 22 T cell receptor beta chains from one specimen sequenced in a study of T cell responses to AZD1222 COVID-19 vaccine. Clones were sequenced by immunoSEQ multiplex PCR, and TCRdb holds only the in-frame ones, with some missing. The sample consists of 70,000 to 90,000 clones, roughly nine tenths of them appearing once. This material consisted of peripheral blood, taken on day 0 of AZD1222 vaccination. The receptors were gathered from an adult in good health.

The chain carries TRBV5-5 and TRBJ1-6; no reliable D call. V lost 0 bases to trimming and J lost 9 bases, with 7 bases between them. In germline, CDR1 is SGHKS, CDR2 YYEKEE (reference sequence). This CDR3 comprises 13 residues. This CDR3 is CASSLEVTSPLHF. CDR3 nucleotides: TGTGCCAGCAGCTTGGAGGTGACTTCACCCCTCCACTTT.

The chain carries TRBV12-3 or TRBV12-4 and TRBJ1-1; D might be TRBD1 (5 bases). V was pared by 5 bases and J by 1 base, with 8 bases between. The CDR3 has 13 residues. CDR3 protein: CASSPTGNTEAFF. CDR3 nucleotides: TGTGCCAGCAGTCCCACAGGGAACACTGAAGCTTTCTTT.

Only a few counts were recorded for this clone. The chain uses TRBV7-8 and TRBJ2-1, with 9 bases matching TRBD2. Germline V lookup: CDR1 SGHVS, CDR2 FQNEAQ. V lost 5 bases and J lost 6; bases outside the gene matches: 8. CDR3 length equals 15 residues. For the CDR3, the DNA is TGTGCCAGCAGCCCGTACCAGACTAGCGGCAATGAGCAGTTCTTC. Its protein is CASSPYQTSGNEQFF.

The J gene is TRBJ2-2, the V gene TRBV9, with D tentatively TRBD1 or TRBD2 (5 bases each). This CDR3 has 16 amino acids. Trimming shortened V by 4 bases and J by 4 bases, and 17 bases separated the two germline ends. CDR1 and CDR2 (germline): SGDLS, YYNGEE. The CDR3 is CASSPPGLLITGELFF. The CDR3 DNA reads TGTGCCAGCAGCCCACCGGGGCTTCTGATCACCGGGGAGCTGTTTTTT.

For the CDR3, the DNA is TGTGCCAGCAACCCCGGGGGGCGGCAGGGGGCATACGAGCAGTACTTC. Translating it yields CASNPGGRQGAYEQYF. This sequence joins TRBV5-5 and TRBJ2-7, with D possibly being TRBD1 (8 bases). The V gene's germline CDR1 is SGHKS and CDR2 YYEKEE (reference sequence). Trimming cost V 6 bases and J 4 bases, with 23 bases left between them. The CDR3 loop spans 16 amino acids.

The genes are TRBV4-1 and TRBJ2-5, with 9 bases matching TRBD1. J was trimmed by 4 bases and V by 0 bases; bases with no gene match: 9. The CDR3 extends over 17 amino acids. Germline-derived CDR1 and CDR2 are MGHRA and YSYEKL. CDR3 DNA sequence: TGCGCCAGCAGCCAAGATGTAGGGACAGGGAGTAGAGAGACCCAGTACTTC. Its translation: CASSQDVGTGSRETQYF.

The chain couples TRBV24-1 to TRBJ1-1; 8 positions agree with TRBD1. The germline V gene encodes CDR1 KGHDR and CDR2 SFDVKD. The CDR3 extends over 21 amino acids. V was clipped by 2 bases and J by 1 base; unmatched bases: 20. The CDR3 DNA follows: TGTGCCACCAGTGATTACGGCAGGGGGCTTTTGGCTAGACTCGCGAACACTGAAGCTTTCTTT. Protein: CATSDYGRGLLARLANTEAFF.

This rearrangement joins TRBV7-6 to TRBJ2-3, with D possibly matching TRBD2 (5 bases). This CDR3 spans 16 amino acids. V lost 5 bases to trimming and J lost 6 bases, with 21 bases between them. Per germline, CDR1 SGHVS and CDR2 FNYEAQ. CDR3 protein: CASSEWELRDGDTQYF. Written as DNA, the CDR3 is TGTGCCAGCAGCGAATGGGAGCTCCGGGATGGGGATACGCAGTATTTT.

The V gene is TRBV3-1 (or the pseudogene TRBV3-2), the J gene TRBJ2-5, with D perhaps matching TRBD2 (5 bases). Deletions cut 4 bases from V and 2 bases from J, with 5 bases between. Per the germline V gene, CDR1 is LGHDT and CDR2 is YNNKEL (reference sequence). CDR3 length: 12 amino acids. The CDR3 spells CASSRGQETQYF. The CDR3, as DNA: TGTGCCAGCAGCCGAGGGCAAGAGACCCAGTACTTC.

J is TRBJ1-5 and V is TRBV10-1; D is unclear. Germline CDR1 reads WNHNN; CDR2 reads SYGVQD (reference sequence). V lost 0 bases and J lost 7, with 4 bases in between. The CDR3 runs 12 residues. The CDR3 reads CASSESKQPQHF. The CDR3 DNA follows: TGCGCCAGCAGTGAGTCGAAACAGCCCCAGCATTTT.

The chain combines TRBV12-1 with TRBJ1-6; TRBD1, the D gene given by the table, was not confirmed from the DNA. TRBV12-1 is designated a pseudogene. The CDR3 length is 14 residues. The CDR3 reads CASSFGQFNSPLHF. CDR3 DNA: TGTGCCAGCAGCTTTGGACAGTTTAATTCACCCCTCCACTTT.

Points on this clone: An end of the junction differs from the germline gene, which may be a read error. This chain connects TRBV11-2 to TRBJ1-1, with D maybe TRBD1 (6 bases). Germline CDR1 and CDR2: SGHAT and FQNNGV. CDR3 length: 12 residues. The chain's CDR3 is CASSLGRKEGEF. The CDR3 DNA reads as TGTGCCAGCAGCTTAGGACGTAAAGAGGGGGAGTTT.

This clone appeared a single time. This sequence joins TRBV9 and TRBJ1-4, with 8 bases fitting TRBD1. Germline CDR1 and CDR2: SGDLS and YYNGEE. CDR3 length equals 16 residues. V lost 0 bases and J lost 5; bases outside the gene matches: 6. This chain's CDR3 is CASSVGDGTGNEKLFF. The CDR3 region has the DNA TGTGCCAGCAGCGTAGGAGACGGGACAGGCAATGAAAAACTGTTTTTT. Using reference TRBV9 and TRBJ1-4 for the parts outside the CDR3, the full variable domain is DSGVTQTPKHLITATGQRVTLRCSPRSGDLSVYWYQQSLDQGLQFLIQYYNGEERAKGNILERFSAQQFPDLHSELNLSSLELGDSALYFCASSVGDGTGNEKLFFGSGTQLSVL.

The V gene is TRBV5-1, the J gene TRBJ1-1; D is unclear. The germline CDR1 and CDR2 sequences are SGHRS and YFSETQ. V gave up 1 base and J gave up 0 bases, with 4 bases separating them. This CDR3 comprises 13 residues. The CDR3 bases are TGCGCCAGCAGCTTGTACATGAACACTGAAGCTTTCTTT. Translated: CASSLYMNTEAFF.

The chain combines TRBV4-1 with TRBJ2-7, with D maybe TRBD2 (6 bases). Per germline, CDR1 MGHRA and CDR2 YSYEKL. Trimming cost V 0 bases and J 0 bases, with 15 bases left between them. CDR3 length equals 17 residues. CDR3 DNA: TGCGCCAGCAGCCAAGATCGGAGTCTAGCGAGCTCCTACGAGCAGTACTTC. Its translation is CASSQDRSLASSYEQYF.

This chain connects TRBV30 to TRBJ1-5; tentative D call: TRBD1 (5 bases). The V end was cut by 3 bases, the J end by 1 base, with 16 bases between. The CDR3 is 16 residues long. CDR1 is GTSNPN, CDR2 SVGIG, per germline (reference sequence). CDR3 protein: CAWSPKGTGSNQPQHF. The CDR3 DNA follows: TGTGCCTGGAGCCCAAAAGGGACGGGGAGCAATCAGCCCCAGCATTTT.

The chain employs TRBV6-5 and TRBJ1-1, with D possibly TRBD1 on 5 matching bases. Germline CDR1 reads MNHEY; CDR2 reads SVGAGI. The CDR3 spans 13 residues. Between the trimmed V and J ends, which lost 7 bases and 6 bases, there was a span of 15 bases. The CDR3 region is CASTRGWGSEAFF. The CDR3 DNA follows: TGTGCCAGCACCCGGGGTTGGGGCTCTGAAGCTTTCTTT.

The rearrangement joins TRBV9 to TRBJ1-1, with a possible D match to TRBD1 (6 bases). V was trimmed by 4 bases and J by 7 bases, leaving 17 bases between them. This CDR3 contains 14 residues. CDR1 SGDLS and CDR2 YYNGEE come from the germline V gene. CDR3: CASSLNHRASEAFF. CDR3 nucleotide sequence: TGTGCCAGCAGCTTGAACCACAGGGCAAGTGAAGCTTTCTTT. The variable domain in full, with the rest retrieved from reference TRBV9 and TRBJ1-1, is DSGVTQTPKHLITATGQRVTLRCSPRSGDLSVYWYQQSLDQGLQFLIQYYNGEERAKGNILERFSAQQFPDLHSELNLSSLELGDSALYFCASSLNHRASEAFFGQGTRLTVV.

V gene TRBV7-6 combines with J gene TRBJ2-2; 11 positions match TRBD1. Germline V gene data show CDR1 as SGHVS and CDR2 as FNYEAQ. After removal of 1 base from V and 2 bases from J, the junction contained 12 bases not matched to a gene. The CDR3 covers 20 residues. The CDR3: CASSLGLWDRGTSNTGELFF. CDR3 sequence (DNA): TGTGCCAGCAGCTTAGGGCTATGGGACAGGGGGACGTCAAACACCGGGGAGCTGTTTTTT. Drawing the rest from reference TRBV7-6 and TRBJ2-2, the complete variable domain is GAGVSQSPRYKVTKRGQDVALRCDPISGHVSLYWYRQALGQGPEFLTYFNYEAQQDKSGLPNDRFSAERPEGSISTLTIQRTEQRDSAMYRCASSLGLWDRGTSNTGELFFGEGSRLTVL.

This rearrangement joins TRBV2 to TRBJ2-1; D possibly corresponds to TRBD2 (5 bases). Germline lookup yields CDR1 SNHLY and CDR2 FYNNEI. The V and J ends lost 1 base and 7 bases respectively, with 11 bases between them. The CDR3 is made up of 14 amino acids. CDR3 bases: TGTGCCAGCAGTGAAGGGGGAGTGGGGAATGAGCAGTTCTTC. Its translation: CASSEGGVGNEQFF.

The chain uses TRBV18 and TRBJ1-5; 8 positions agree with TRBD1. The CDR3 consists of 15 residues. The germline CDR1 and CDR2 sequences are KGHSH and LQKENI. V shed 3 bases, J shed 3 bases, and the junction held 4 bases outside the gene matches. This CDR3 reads CASSPGTGYNQPQHF. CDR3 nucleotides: TGTGCCAGCTCACCTGGGACAGGCTACAATCAGCCCCAGCATTTT. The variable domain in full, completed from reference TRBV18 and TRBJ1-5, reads NAGVMQNPRHLVRRRGQEARLRCSPMKGHSHVYWYRQLPEEGLKFMVYLQKENIIDESGMPKERFSAEFPKEGPSILRIQQVVRGDSAAYFCASSPGTGYNQPQHFGDGTRLSIL.

CDR3 sequence (DNA): TGTGCCAGCAGCTTACCATCCGACGAGCAGTACTTC. The encoded protein is CASSLPSDEQYF. The chain employs TRBV7-9 and TRBJ2-7; D gene uncertain. Trimming took 2 bases from V and 5 from J, leaving 7 bases between them. CDR3 length: 12 amino acids. CDR1 and CDR2 from the germline V gene are SEHNR and FQNEAQ (reference sequence).